A selection of T cell receptor beta chains follows, all from one sample in a study of blood T cell repertoires in COVID-19. Method: immunoSEQ multiplex PCR; TCRdb's copy keeps in-frame clones and lacks some. This table holds 450,000 to 600,000 clones, around 90% found once. Sequenced sample: PBMCs or T cells enriched from blood (not recorded which). These receptors all come from a young woman who had recovered from COVID-19. Both conserved end residues are part of each CDR3. D genes are given only for firm matches. Some rows have no size entry. The others give once, few or many, or a class for an expanded clone.

clone size: once; V gene: TRBV7-9; D gene: NA; CDR3 length: 15; J gene: TRBJ2-5; CDR3 protein: CASSLSGLPGETQYF; CDR3 DNA: TGTGCCAGCAGCCTTTCCGGTCTACCCGGAGAGACCCAGTACTTC
clone size: few; V gene: TRBV10-3; D gene: TRBD2; CDR3 length: 14; J gene: TRBJ2-3; CDR3 protein: CAITTSGSTDTQYF; CDR3 DNA: TGTGCCATCACGACTAGCGGGAGCACAGATACGCAGTATTTT
clone size: NA; V gene: TRBV27; D gene: NA; CDR3 length: 15; J gene: TRBJ1-6; CDR3 protein: CASSRRGKWNSPLHF; CDR3 DNA: TGTGCCAGCAGTCGACGGGGGAAATGGAATTCACCCCTCCACTTT
clone size: NA; V gene: TRBV18; D gene: TRBD1; CDR3 length: 14; J gene: TRBJ1-1; CDR3 protein: CATSTGLGDTEAFF; CDR3 DNA: TGTGCCACGTCGACAGGGCTCGGAGACACTGAAGCTTTCTTT
clone size: NA; V gene: TRBV5-1; D gene: TRBD2; CDR3 length: 15; J gene: TRBJ2-7; CDR3 protein: CASSLGAGEYYEQYF; CDR3 DNA: TGCGCCAGCAGCTTGGGTGCGGGGGAGTACTACGAGCAGTACTTC
clone size: once; V gene: TRBV27; D gene: NA; CDR3 length: 14; J gene: TRBJ2-3; CDR3 protein: CASSRQGREDTQYF; CDR3 DNA: TGTGCCAGCAGCCGGCAGGGGAGGGAAGATACGCAGTATTTT
clone size: NA; V gene: TRBV6-5; D gene: TRBD2; CDR3 length: 15; J gene: TRBJ2-5; CDR3 protein: CASAESGGAPETQYF; CDR3 DNA: TGTGCCAGCGCCGAAAGCGGGGGGGCCCCAGAGACCCAGTACTTC
clone size: NA; V gene: TRBV5-6; D gene: NA; CDR3 length: 13; J gene: TRBJ1-1; CDR3 protein: CASSFGGTPEAFF; CDR3 DNA: TGTGCCAGCAGCTTCGGGGGGACACCTGAAGCTTTCTTT
clone size: NA; V gene: TRBV7-9; D gene: NA; CDR3 length: 14; J gene: TRBJ1-2; CDR3 protein: CASSPPGGRRVPTF; CDR3 DNA: TGTGCCAGCAGCCCACCGGGGGGGCGGAGGGTTCCGACCTTC
clone size: NA; V gene: TRBV5-1; D gene: TRBD1; CDR3 length: 14; J gene: TRBJ1-1; CDR3 protein: CASTTGQGITEAFF; CDR3 DNA: TGCGCCAGCACAACGGGACAGGGAATAACTGAAGCTTTCTTT
clone size: NA; V gene: TRBV28; D gene: NA; CDR3 length: 14; J gene: TRBJ1-4; CDR3 protein: CASSLRGAYEKLFF; CDR3 DNA: TGTGCCAGCAGTTTACGGGGGGCTTATGAAAAACTGTTTTTT
clone size: NA; V gene: TRBV24-1; D gene: TRBD1; CDR3 length: 14; J gene: TRBJ2-5; CDR3 protein: CATSDLATGETQYF; CDR3 DNA: TGTGCCACCAGTGATTTAGCGACAGGGGAGACCCAGTACTTC
clone size: NA; V gene: TRBV19; D gene: NA; CDR3 length: 18; J gene: TRBJ1-2; CDR3 protein: CASSIERLSVSPNYGYTF; CDR3 DNA: TGTGCCAGTAGTATAGAGCGGCTTTCAGTAAGCCCTAACTATGGCTACACCTTC
clone size: NA; V gene: TRBV30; D gene: NA; CDR3 length: 12; J gene: TRBJ1-2; CDR3 protein: CAWNRQIGGYTF; CDR3 DNA: TGTGCCTGGAATAGACAGATCGGAGGCTACACCTTC
clone size: NA; V gene: TRBV10-3; D gene: TRBD2; CDR3 length: 15; J gene: TRBJ2-3; CDR3 protein: CAITPSGSSTDTQYF; CDR3 DNA: TGTGCCATCACTCCTAGCGGGTCTTCCACAGATACGCAGTATTTT
clone size: NA; V gene: TRBV28; D gene: NA; CDR3 length: 14; J gene: TRBJ1-2; CDR3 protein: CASSFWGGVDGYTF; CDR3 DNA: TGTGCCAGCAGTTTTTGGGGGGGAGTAGATGGCTACACCTTC
clone size: once; V gene: TRBV2; D gene: NA; CDR3 length: 13; J gene: TRBJ1-6; CDR3 protein: CASLEDINSPLHF; CDR3 DNA: TGTGCCAGCCTTGAGGACATCAATTCACCCCTCCACTTT
clone size: NA; V gene: TRBV6-5; D gene: NA; CDR3 length: 14; J gene: TRBJ1-1; CDR3 protein: CASSRGSRNTEAFF; CDR3 DNA: TGTGCCAGCAGTCGCGGGTCCCGGAACACTGAAGCTTTCTTT
clone size: NA; V gene: TRBV2; D gene: TRBD1; CDR3 length: 17; J gene: TRBJ1-4; CDR3 protein: CASSAGTGKATNEKLFF; CDR3 DNA: TGTGCCAGCAGTGCCGGGACAGGGAAGGCAACTAATGAAAAACTGTTTTTT
clone size: NA; V gene: TRBV6-5; D gene: TRBD1; CDR3 length: 15; J gene: TRBJ1-5; CDR3 protein: CASSLGGQEYQPQHF; CDR3 DNA: TGTGCCAGCAGTTTAGGGGGACAGGAGTATCAGCCCCAGCATTTT
clone size: NA; V gene: TRBV7-9; D gene: NA; CDR3 length: 15; J gene: TRBJ1-1; CDR3 protein: CASSLSGNPNTEAFF; CDR3 DNA: TGTGCCAGCAGCTTGTCCGGGAACCCGAACACTGAAGCTTTCTTT
clone size: NA; V gene: TRBV7-2; D gene: NA; CDR3 length: 15; J gene: TRBJ2-2; CDR3 protein: CASSLVGGAAGELFF; CDR3 DNA: TGTGCCAGCAGCTTAGTAGGGGGGGCGGCCGGGGAGCTGTTTTTT
clone size: NA; V gene: TRBV9; D gene: NA; CDR3 length: 16; J gene: TRBJ2-1; CDR3 protein: CASSHEAASSYNEQFF; CDR3 DNA: TGTGCCAGCAGCCACGAAGCGGCGAGCTCCTACAATGAGCAGTTCTTC
clone size: NA; V gene: TRBV18; D gene: TRBD1; CDR3 length: 14; J gene: TRBJ2-1; CDR3 protein: CASSSGTGGSEQFF; CDR3 DNA: TGTGCCAGCTCATCGGGGACAGGGGGTAGTGAGCAGTTCTTC
clone size: once; V gene: TRBV5-6; D gene: NA; CDR3 length: 19; J gene: TRBJ1-2; CDR3 protein: CASSLFWGSLEGEAYGYTF; CDR3 DNA: TGTGCCAGCAGCTTGTTTTGGGGCTCCTTGGAGGGCGAGGCCTATGGCTACACCTTC
clone size: few; V gene: TRBV7-9; D gene: NA; CDR3 length: 13; J gene: TRBJ2-7; CDR3 protein: CASSPHPLYEQYF; CDR3 DNA: TGTGCCAGCAGCCCCCACCCCCTATACGAGCAGTACTTC
clone size: NA; V gene: TRBV7-2; D gene: TRBD2; CDR3 length: 16; J gene: TRBJ2-2; CDR3 protein: CASSLVTSDITGELFF; CDR3 DNA: TGTGCCAGCAGCTTAGTAACTAGCGATATCACCGGGGAGCTGTTTTTT
clone size: NA; V gene: TRBV3-1/TRBV3-2; D gene: NA; CDR3 length: 16; J gene: TRBJ2-7; CDR3 protein: CASSQNHQDGVYEQYF; CDR3 DNA: TGTGCCAGCAGCCAAAATCACCAGGACGGGGTCTACGAGCAGTACTTC
clone size: NA; V gene: TRBV28; D gene: NA; CDR3 length: 17; J gene: TRBJ1-1; CDR3 protein: CASSLWNPPDYKTEAFF; CDR3 DNA: TGTGCCAGCAGTTTATGGAATCCACCGGACTATAAGACTGAAGCTTTCTTT
clone size: NA; V gene: TRBV7-3; D gene: TRBD2; CDR3 length: 16; J gene: TRBJ2-2; CDR3 protein: CASSPVTSGGTGELFF; CDR3 DNA: TGTGCCAGCAGCCCCGTGACTAGCGGGGGGACCGGGGAGCTGTTTTTT
clone size: few; V gene: TRBV7-6; D gene: NA; CDR3 length: 13; J gene: TRBJ1-6; CDR3 protein: CASSSTAGTLLHF; CDR3 DNA: TGTGCCAGCAGCTCAACTGCCGGGACACTCCTCCACTTT
clone size: NA; V gene: TRBV3-1/TRBV3-2; D gene: NA; CDR3 length: 15; J gene: TRBJ1-1; CDR3 protein: CASSLGGSMGLKTFF; CDR3 DNA: TGTGCCAGCAGCCTTGGAGGCTCCATGGGCCTGAAGACTTTCTTT
clone size: NA; V gene: TRBV7-9; D gene: NA; CDR3 length: 12; J gene: TRBJ2-5; CDR3 protein: CASSTGQETQYF; CDR3 DNA: TGTGCCAGCAGCACAGGACAAGAGACCCAGTACTTC
clone size: NA; V gene: TRBV25-1; D gene: TRBD1; CDR3 length: 13; J gene: TRBJ1-2; CDR3 protein: CASSLGQGIGYTF; CDR3 DNA: TGTGCCAGCAGTCTTGGACAGGGAATTGGCTACACCTTC
clone size: NA; V gene: TRBV4-1; D gene: TRBD1; CDR3 length: 15; J gene: TRBJ1-2; CDR3 protein: CASRGITGTGGGYTF; CDR3 DNA: TGCGCGTCCCGGGGTATCACCGGGACAGGGGGCGGCTACACCTTC
clone size: once; V gene: TRBV6-5; D gene: TRBD2; CDR3 length: 15; J gene: TRBJ2-7; CDR3 protein: CASTNGGGLSHEQYF; CDR3 DNA: TGTGCCAGCACCAACGGGGGGGGTCTATCCCACGAGCAGTACTTC
clone size: NA; V gene: TRBV12-5; D gene: NA; CDR3 length: 17; J gene: TRBJ1-6; CDR3 protein: CASGLVRLGGYNSPLHF; CDR3 DNA: TGTGCTAGTGGTTTGGTGAGACTTGGCGGGTATAATTCACCCCTCCACTTT
clone size: NA; V gene: TRBV13; D gene: NA; CDR3 length: 13; J gene: TRBJ2-7; CDR3 protein: CASSPTGNYEQYF; CDR3 DNA: TGTGCCAGCAGCCCGACAGGTAACTACGAGCAGTACTTC
clone size: NA; V gene: TRBV2; D gene: TRBD1; CDR3 length: 16; J gene: TRBJ2-7; CDR3 protein: CASSLLGGTGGDEQYF; CDR3 DNA: TGTGCCAGCAGTCTTTTGGGGGGGACAGGGGGCGACGAGCAGTACTTC
clone size: NA; V gene: TRBV7-2; D gene: TRBD2; CDR3 length: 16; J gene: TRBJ2-1; CDR3 protein: CASSLVAGGNYNEQFF; CDR3 DNA: TGTGCCAGCAGCTTAGTGGCGGGGGGCAATTACAATGAGCAGTTCTTC
clone size: NA; V gene: TRBV7-6; D gene: NA; CDR3 length: 15; J gene: TRBJ2-5; CDR3 protein: CASSSDTLRQETQYF; CDR3 DNA: TGTGCCAGCAGCTCGGACACTCTTCGCCAAGAGACCCAGTACTTC
clone size: NA; V gene: TRBV5-6; D gene: NA; CDR3 length: 15; J gene: TRBJ1-5; CDR3 protein: CASSSFTGLNQPQHF; CDR3 DNA: TGTGCCAGCAGCTCTTTTACAGGGCTCAATCAGCCCCAGCATTTT
clone size: NA; V gene: TRBV2; D gene: TRBD2; CDR3 length: 14; J gene: TRBJ2-7; CDR3 protein: CASRPAGAGDEQYF; CDR3 DNA: TGTGCCAGCAGGCCGGCGGGAGCCGGGGACGAGCAGTACTTC
clone size: NA; V gene: TRBV7-2; D gene: TRBD2; CDR3 length: 16; J gene: TRBJ2-2; CDR3 protein: CASRSGTSGSTGELFF; CDR3 DNA: TGTGCCAGCAGGTCCGGGACTAGCGGGAGCACCGGGGAGCTGTTTTTT
clone size: NA; V gene: TRBV2; D gene: TRBD1; CDR3 length: 16; J gene: TRBJ1-2; CDR3 protein: CASSTPSDRGSYGYTF; CDR3 DNA: TGTGCCAGCAGTACACCCTCCGACAGGGGAAGCTATGGCTACACCTTC
clone size: NA; V gene: TRBV27; D gene: NA; CDR3 length: 16; J gene: TRBJ1-5; CDR3 protein: CASSPLDLVEDQPQHF; CDR3 DNA: TGTGCCAGCAGTCCACTCGACCTGGTGGAGGATCAGCCCCAGCATTTT
clone size: NA; V gene: TRBV28; D gene: NA; CDR3 length: 15; J gene: TRBJ1-4; CDR3 protein: CASSTRGNPNEKLFF; CDR3 DNA: TGTGCCAGCAGCACTCGGGGGAATCCAAATGAAAAACTGTTTTTT
clone size: NA; V gene: TRBV11-2; D gene: TRBD2; CDR3 length: 17; J gene: TRBJ2-3; CDR3 protein: CASSLLGGRTNTDTQYF; CDR3 DNA: TGTGCCAGCAGCTTACTCGGGGGGAGGACTAACACAGATACGCAGTATTTT
clone size: NA; V gene: TRBV7-9; D gene: TRBD2; CDR3 length: 16; J gene: TRBJ2-7; CDR3 protein: CASSPPGGLRSYEQYF; CDR3 DNA: TGTGCCAGCAGCCCCCCGGGGGGGCTTAGATCCTACGAGCAGTACTTC
clone size: NA; V gene: TRBV7-6; D gene: NA; CDR3 length: 17; J gene: TRBJ1-5; CDR3 protein: CASSLAREMGCNQPQHF; CDR3 DNA: TGTGCCAGCAGCTTAGCGAGGGAGATGGGTTGCAATCAGCCCCAGCATTTT
clone size: NA; V gene: TRBV28; D gene: TRBD1; CDR3 length: 13; J gene: TRBJ2-7; CDR3 protein: CASHRQGAGEQYF; CDR3 DNA: TGTGCCAGCCACCGACAGGGGGCGGGGGAGCAGTACTTC
clone size: NA; V gene: TRBV3-1/TRBV3-2; D gene: NA; CDR3 length: 14; J gene: TRBJ2-2; CDR3 protein: CASSQARNTGELFF; CDR3 DNA: TGTGCCAGCAGCCAAGCCAGGAACACCGGGGAGCTGTTTTTT
clone size: NA; V gene: TRBV5-1; D gene: NA; CDR3 length: 14; J gene: TRBJ1-3; CDR3 protein: CASSWGVSGNTIYF; CDR3 DNA: TGCGCCAGCAGCTGGGGGGTCTCTGGAAACACCATATATTTT
clone size: NA; V gene: TRBV27; D gene: NA; CDR3 length: 12; J gene: TRBJ2-5; CDR3 protein: CASSLYGETQYF; CDR3 DNA: TGTGCCAGCAGTTTATACGGAGAGACCCAGTACTTC
clone size: NA; V gene: TRBV5-5; D gene: NA; CDR3 length: 14; J gene: TRBJ2-5; CDR3 protein: CASSTMTGQETQYF; CDR3 DNA: TGTGCCAGCAGCACTATGACAGGCCAAGAGACCCAGTACTTC
clone size: NA; V gene: TRBV6-5; D gene: NA; CDR3 length: 15; J gene: TRBJ1-5; CDR3 protein: CASTPPGGGNQPQHF; CDR3 DNA: TGTGCCAGCACTCCCCCCGGGGGAGGAAATCAGCCCCAGCATTTT
clone size: NA; V gene: TRBV5-4; D gene: TRBD2; CDR3 length: 12; J gene: TRBJ2-2; CDR3 protein: CASSLDGGVLFF; CDR3 DNA: TGTGCCAGCAGCTTGGACGGGGGGGTGTTGTTTTTT
clone size: NA; V gene: TRBV28; D gene: NA; CDR3 length: 13; J gene: TRBJ1-2; CDR3 protein: CASSLMAENGYTF; CDR3 DNA: TGTGCCAGCAGTTTGATGGCAGAAAATGGCTACACCTTC
clone size: NA; V gene: TRBV29-1; D gene: NA; CDR3 length: 12; J gene: TRBJ1-1; CDR3 protein: CSATIYNTEAFF; CDR3 DNA: TGCAGCGCCACCATCTATAACACTGAAGCTTTCTTT